This T cell receptor (beta chain) was recorded in a study of T cells in localized non-small cell lung cancer. Points from the study as a whole: Measurement of T cell clonality placed uninvolved adjacent lung highest, above the level in tumor.

This table comes from immunoSEQ multiplex PCR, and its TCRdb copy is limited to in-frame clones, with some not included. Of over 30,000 clones in the sample, under 90% were seen once. Notes on this clone: Antigen: not known.

The trim removed 0 bases at V and 5 bases at J, leaving 5 bases unmatched. The CDR3 consists of 15 residues. Germline CDR1 reads SGHKS; CDR2 reads YYEKEE (reference sequence). The chain is built from TRBV5-5 and TRBJ2-1; 7 nucleotides align to TRBD2. The clonotype originates from a male donor older than 55 with stage III lung adenocarcinoma. This specimen was peripheral blood, taken before any cancer treatment. CDR3 amino acids: CASSLERRGNNEQFF. In DNA form, the CDR3 reads TGTGCCAGCAGCTTGGAAAGGCGGGGGAACAATGAGCAGTTCTTC.